What follows are 23 T cell receptor beta chains derived from one specimen sequenced in a study of identical twins. A single record per CDR3 protein comes from TCRdb applying MiXCR to the 5' RACE reads. The sample contains 700,000 or so distinct CDR3 sequences, approximately 9% of which appear only once. These data were likewise used in another study, on yellow fever vaccine responses in identical twins.

The material sequenced was PBMCs. Source of these receptors: a woman younger than 30 in good health.

The chain couples TRBV12-3 or TRBV12-4 to TRBJ2-7, with no clear D. The CDR3 spans 13 residues. The V end lost 6 bases, the J end lost 0 bases, and 9 bases lay between the germline ends. CDR3 coding DNA: TGTGCCAGCAGCGGCAAAAACTCCTACGAGCAGTACTTC. Its translation is CASSGKNSYEQYF.

In its sample, this clonotype was seen many times. The rearrangement uses TRBV18 and TRBJ2-7, with a possible D match to TRBD1 (6 bases). The CDR3 consists of 11 residues. Per germline, CDR1 KGHSH and CDR2 LQKENI. Deletions cut 8 bases from V and 7 bases from J, with 12 bases between. The CDR3 sequence is CASSPGTEQYF. For the CDR3, the DNA is TGTGCCAGCAGCCCAGGGACAGAGCAGTACTTC.

Ten or more counts support this clonotype. The V call is TRBV6-2 or TRBV6-3, the J call TRBJ2-3, with D unresolved. Germline V gene data show CDR1 as MNHEY and CDR2 as SVGEGT. Trimming took off 6 bases at V and 4 bases at J, with 11 bases between the two ends. This CDR3 comprises 13 residues. The chain's CDR3 is CASRTAAPDTQYF. In DNA, the CDR3 is TGTGCCAGCAGGACCGCCGCTCCAGATACGCAGTATTTT.

Only a few counts were recorded for this clonotype. This chain connects TRBV20-1 to TRBJ1-5, with D possibly being TRBD1 (5 bases). V was cut by 6 bases and J by 2 bases, with 17 bases left in between. The germline V gene encodes CDR1 DFQATT and CDR2 SNEGSKA (reference sequence). CDR3 length: 15 residues. The chain's CDR3 is CSADHGGLGNQPQHF. CDR3 DNA: TGCAGTGCCGACCACGGGGGTTTGGGCAATCAGCCCCAGCATTTT.

The genes are TRBV3-1 and TRBJ2-5, with 9 bases that match TRBD1. In germline, CDR1 is LGHDT, CDR2 YNNKEL (reference sequence). The CDR3 is 18 amino acids. The CDR3 DNA reads TGTACCCGCAGTTTCTATACACAGGGGGCGCGGTTCGGAGAGACCCAGTACTTC. Its translation: CTRSFYTQGARFGETQYF.

The rearrangement links TRBV2 to TRBJ2-7; D gene unclear. Deletions cut 3 bases from V and 1 base from J, with 4 bases between. In germline, CDR1 is SNHLY, CDR2 FYNNEI. This CDR3 comprises 12 residues. CDR3 region: CASSDPSYEQYF. DNA of the CDR3: TGTGCCAGCAGTGATCCGTCCTACGAGCAGTACTTC.

The chain joins TRBV7-9 to TRBJ2-2, with TRBD1 as a possible D gene (7 bases). In germline, CDR1 is SEHNR, CDR2 FQNEAQ (reference sequence). The CDR3 covers 15 residues. With 4 bases removed from V and 4 bases from J, the gap between germline ends came to 13 bases. CDR3 sequence (DNA): TGTGCCAGCAGCTGGAGGGACAGAGGCACCGGGGAGCTGTTTTTT. Translated: CASSWRDRGTGELFF.

The rearrangement joins TRBV7-2 to TRBJ2-3; 11 positions match TRBD2. The J segment lost 1 base and the V segment lost 7 bases, leaving 4 bases of the junction unmatched. The CDR3 is 15 residues long. Germline assignment: CDR1 SGHTA and CDR2 FQGNSA. CDR3 protein: CASTVAGGGTDTQYF. The CDR3 DNA sequence: TGTGCCAGCACCGTAGCGGGGGGGGGCACAGATACGCAGTATTTT.

The chain combines TRBV3-1 with TRBJ2-4, with 7 bases aligning to TRBD2. The trim removed 0 bases at V and 5 bases at J, leaving 4 bases unmatched. The CDR3 is made up of 15 amino acids. Germline-derived CDR1 and CDR2 are LGHDT and YNNKEL (reference sequence). In nucleotides, the CDR3 is TGTGCCAGCAGCCAAGACGGGAGGAGGGAAAACATTCAGTACTTC. Translated: CASSQDGRRENIQYF.

V is TRBV5-1 and J is TRBJ2-7, with 7 bases aligning to TRBD2. Losses at the gene ends were 4 bases for V and 4 bases for J; bases not matched to a gene: 8. There are 14 residues in the CDR3. CDR1 and CDR2 from the germline V gene are SGHRS and YFSETQ. The CDR3 nucleotides read TGCGCCAGCAGCCTGAACTCGGGGGGTTACGAGCAGTACTTC. Its translation is CASSLNSGGYEQYF.

The CDR3 region is CAWRPQRGPSSYEQYF. For the CDR3, the DNA is TGTGCCTGGAGACCCCAGAGGGGCCCGAGCTCCTACGAGCAGTACTTC. This chain joins TRBV30 and TRBJ2-7; possibly TRBD1 or TRBD2 for D (5 bases each). V was clipped by 3 bases and J by 0 bases, with 18 bases between them. From germline, CDR1 is GTSNPN and CDR2 SVGIG (reference sequence). CDR3 length: 16 amino acids.

At least ten counts were recorded for this clonotype. The rearrangement joins TRBV5-1 to TRBJ2-1, with D perhaps TRBD1 or TRBD2 (5 bases each). CDR3 length: 13 amino acids. The germline V gene encodes CDR1 SGHRS and CDR2 YFSETQ. Trimming shortened V by 7 bases and J by 8 bases, and 16 bases separated the two germline ends. Here the CDR3 DNA reads TGCGCCAGCGGTCCGGGATCAGGGTATGAGCAGTTCTTC. Its translation: CASGPGSGYEQFF.

This clonotype has a handful of counts. The chain employs TRBV5-1 and TRBJ2-1; 9 positions match TRBD2. This CDR3 has 16 residues. The ends lost 4 bases at V and 4 bases at J; junction bases unmatched: 9. The germline V gene encodes CDR1 SGHRS and CDR2 YFSETQ. CDR3 residues: CASSGHSSGAYNEQFF. Here the CDR3 DNA reads TGCGCCAGCAGCGGACACTCTAGCGGGGCATACAATGAGCAGTTCTTC.

This clonotype was observed a handful of times. V is TRBV3-1 and J is TRBJ2-1; either TRBD1 or TRBD2 may fit D (5 bases each). Trimming took off 4 bases at V and 0 bases at J, with 10 bases between the two ends. This CDR3 has 15 residues. Germline V gene data show CDR1 as LGHDT and CDR2 as YNNKEL (reference sequence). The CDR3 reads CASSRPGGSYNEQFF. CDR3 sequence (DNA): TGTGCCAGCAGCCGACCTGGGGGCTCCTACAATGAGCAGTTCTTC.

The chain links TRBV7-9 to TRBJ2-3, with D unclear. Trimming cost V 7 bases and J 4 bases, with 18 bases left between them. CDR1 is SEHNR, CDR2 FQNEAQ, per germline (reference sequence). CDR3 length: 15 residues. CDR3 loop: CASNPFVPLADTQYF. The CDR3 DNA follows: TGTGCCAGCAACCCATTTGTGCCCTTAGCAGATACGCAGTATTTT.

This clonotype was counted ten times or more. The rearrangement joins TRBV20-1 to TRBJ2-7; D is tentatively TRBD1 or TRBD2 (6 bases each). The CDR3 is 14 residues long. V was shortened by 1 base and J by 5 bases, with 15 bases between the two germline ends. Germline lookup yields CDR1 DFQATT and CDR2 SNEGSKA (reference sequence). CDR3 residues: CSARVAQGRNEQYF. The CDR3 DNA sequence: TGCAGTGCTAGAGTAGCTCAGGGGAGGAACGAGCAGTACTTC.

This clonotype has a handful of counts. V is TRBV12-3 or TRBV12-4 and J is TRBJ2-7; a possible D gene is TRBD1 (6 bases). V lost 5 bases and J 2 bases, leaving 19 bases between the germline ends. The length of the CDR3 is 16 residues. The CDR3 coding sequence is TGTGCCAGCAGTCTAAAACTGACAGGAACGGCCTACGAGCAGTACTTC. Protein sequence: CASSLKLTGTAYEQYF.

The chain couples TRBV30 to TRBJ2-3; no reliable D call. V dropped 0 bases and J dropped 5 bases, with 12 bases sitting between them. The germline gives CDR1 GTSNPN, CDR2 SVGIG (reference sequence). The CDR3 runs to 14 residues. CDR3 protein: CAWSVLGSGDTQYF. CDR3 coding DNA: TGTGCCTGGAGTGTACTTGGCTCCGGAGATACGCAGTATTTT.

This clonotype was counted ten times or more. V is TRBV6-2 or TRBV6-3 and J is TRBJ1-4, with D uncertain. The CDR3 is 13 amino acids. The ends were cut back, 5 bases at V and 8 bases at J, with 12 bases in the middle. Germline CDR1 reads MNHEY; CDR2 reads SVGEGT. This CDR3 reads CASSLRDNEKLFF. The CDR3, as DNA: TGTGCCAGCAGTCTCCGAGACAACGAAAAACTGTTTTTT.

This clonotype has only a few counts. The chain carries TRBV10-3 and TRBJ2-7, with 7 bases that match TRBD1. In germline, CDR1 is ENHRY, CDR2 SYGVKD. V shed 0 bases, J shed 3 bases, and the junction held 8 bases outside the gene matches. This CDR3 is built from 16 residues. DNA of the CDR3: TGTGCCATCAGTGAGTCAGGTGGGCCAGGGGGCTACGAGCAGTACTTC. It codes for CAISESGGPGGYEQYF.

This clonotype was detected ten times or more. V usage is TRBV29-1 and J usage is TRBJ2-5; 7 bases align to TRBD1. This CDR3 is built from 11 residues. V was clipped by 7 bases and J by 4 bases; unmatched bases: 3. CDR1 is SQVTM, CDR2 ANQGSEA, per germline. CDR3 in DNA: TGCAGCGGGCGACAGGGAGAGACCCAGTACTTC. This codes for CSGRQGETQYF.

This clonotype was recorded at least ten times. V and J are TRBV13 and TRBJ2-1; 7 bases map to TRBD1. The ends lost 1 base at V and 6 bases at J; junction bases unmatched: 6. The CDR3 is 15 amino acids. Germline assignment: CDR1 PRHDT and CDR2 FYEKMQ (reference sequence). The CDR3 DNA reads TGTGCCAGCAGCTTAGAGTACGACAGGGTCAATGAGCAGTTCTTC. Residues: CASSLEYDRVNEQFF.

The chain has TRBV6-1 and TRBJ1-2, with 8 positions matching TRBD1. Germline CDR1 reads MNHNS; CDR2 reads SASEGT. There are 14 residues in the CDR3. The V segment lost 9 bases and the J segment 3 bases; nucleotides outside the gene matches: 9. In DNA, the CDR3 is TGTGCCAGTACAAAAACAGGGGGGTACTATGGCTACACCTTC. Translation: CASTKTGGYYGYTF.